This is a list of T cell receptor beta chains from one sample in a study of T cells in Graves' hyperthyroidism and ophthalmopathy. Each CDR3 protein gets one entry after TCRdb re-called the multiplex PCR reads with MiXCR. Here the sample spans roughly 840,000 distinct CDR3 sequences, roughly 40% being singletons. Sequencing was done on a sample of blood. The receptors derive from a young man with Graves' hyperthyroidism. Both conserved end residues are part of each CDR3. D genes are given only for firm matches. Clone size is stated in some rows and not others, as once, few, many or a class when expanded.

many	TRBJ1-1	TRBV19	-	CASISPTEAFF	TGTGCCAGTATTTCTCCAACTGAAGCTTTCTTT
many	TRBJ2-7	TRBV7-9	TRBD1	CASSFPGQGAEQYF	TGTGCCAGCAGCTTCCCGGGACAGGGGGCCGAGCAGTACTTC
-	TRBJ1-3	TRBV11-2	-	CASSLDVSSGNTIYF	TGTGCCAGCAGCTTAGATGTGAGCTCTGGAAACACCATATATTTT
few	TRBJ2-7	TRBV6-5	-	CASNPVGVSVYEQYF	TGTGCCAGCAATCCCGTGGGGGTATCGGTCTACGAGCAGTACTTC
-	TRBJ2-7	TRBV10-1	TRBD1	CASRGTGPWYF	TGTGCCAGCAGGGGGACGGGGCCGTGGTACTTC
many	TRBJ2-5	TRBV7-9	TRBD1	CASSGPGQGLGETQYF	TGTGCCAGCAGCGGACCGGGACAGGGACTGGGAGAGACCCAGTACTTC
-	TRBJ1-5	TRBV5-8	-	CASSQGYSNQPQHF	TGTGCCAGCAGCCAAGGCTATAGCAATCAGCCCCAGCATTTT
many	TRBJ1-2	TRBV29-1	-	CSVEDGQRYGYTF	TGCAGCGTTGAAGATGGGCAGAGGTATGGCTACACCTTC
-	TRBJ2-5	TRBV29-1	TRBD2	CSVDRVAGGSGETQYF	TGCAGCGTTGACCGGGTAGCGGGGGGTTCTGGAGAGACCCAGTACTTC
-	TRBJ1-2	TRBV6-6	TRBD1	CASSYSDRERDGYTF	TGTGCCAGCAGTTACTCGGACAGGGAGAGGGATGGCTACACCTTC
-	TRBJ1-2	TRBV7-2	TRBD1	CASGLAGEGAVYGYTF	TGTGCCAGCGGCTTGGCCGGAGAGGGGGCAGTTTATGGCTACACCTTC
many	TRBJ1-6	TRBV4-1	-	CASSQRVILGNLLHF	TGCGCCAGCAGCCAACGTGTGATTCTTGGTAATCTCCTCCACTTT
-	TRBJ2-3	TRBV7-2	-	CASCNGLYLRADTQYF	TGTGCCAGCTGTAATGGACTCTATCTTCGGGCAGATACGCAGTATTTT
many	TRBJ1-5	TRBV2	-	CASSEALRGDQPQHF	TGTGCCAGCAGTGAAGCGCTTCGGGGGGATCAGCCCCAGCATTTT
-	TRBJ1-2	TRBV12-3/TRBV12-4	-	CASSLQAGGTYGYTF	TGTGCCAGCAGTCTCCAGGCGGGGGGAACCTATGGCTACACCTTC
few	TRBJ2-5	TRBV7-2	TRBD2	CASSLTSGNQETQYF	TGTGCCAGCAGCTTGACTAGCGGGAACCAAGAGACCCAGTACTTC